What follows are 17 T cell receptor beta chains derived from one specimen sequenced in a study of blood T cell repertoires in COVID-19. Sequenced by immunoSEQ multiplex PCR; TCRdb stores in-frame clones only, minus some. The sample lists a few hundred thousand clones, approximately 88% occurring once. The sequencing input was peripheral blood. The receptors come from a woman aged 25 to 39 with COVID-19, enrolled during active disease.

The chain joins TRBV2 to TRBJ1-5; D gene uncertain. Per germline, CDR1 SNHLY and CDR2 FYNNEI. Deletions cut 5 bases from V and 6 bases from J, with 11 bases between. The CDR3 is made up of 13 amino acids. The CDR3 nucleotides are TGTGCCAGCAGTCGGCAGGATAGTCAGCCCCAGCATTTT. This sequence encodes CASSRQDSQPQHF.

The V gene is TRBV3-1 (or the pseudogene TRBV3-2), the J gene TRBJ1-3; D is possibly TRBD1 (6 bases). This CDR3 contains 13 residues. The V gene's germline CDR1 is LGHDT and CDR2 YNNKEL (reference sequence). V lost 5 bases and J lost 4, with 9 bases in between. The CDR3 bases are TGTGCCAGCAGCTTGGGACACGGAAACACCATATATTTT. Protein product: CASSLGHGNTIYF.

The gene calls are TRBV7-2 and TRBJ1-1; D is uncertain. The V end was cut by 1 base, the J end by 1 base, with 7 bases between. The CDR3 runs to 14 residues. In germline, CDR1 is SGHTA, CDR2 FQGNSA. The CDR3 DNA reads as TGTGCCAGCAGCTTAGGCGGAAAGAACACTGAAGCTTTCTTT. It translates to CASSLGGKNTEAFF.

This chain connects TRBV2 to TRBJ2-3, with 7 bases lining up with TRBD2. This CDR3 is built from 15 residues. J gave up 2 bases and V 3 bases, and 5 bases lay outside the gene matches. CDR1 and CDR2 (germline): SNHLY, FYNNEI. CDR3 DNA sequence: TGTGCCAGCAGTGAGGGAGGGGCCACCACAGATACGCAGTATTTT. Residues: CASSEGGATTDTQYF.

The gene calls are TRBV5-1 and TRBJ1-1; TRBD1 aligns across 7 bases. V was pared by 2 bases and J by 0 bases, with 7 bases of the junction left unmatched. Germline V gene lookup returns CDR1 SGHRS and CDR2 YFSETQ. The CDR3 covers 16 residues. CDR3 in amino acids: CASSLLRGRMNTEAFF. DNA for the CDR3: TGCGCCAGCAGCTTATTAAGGGGGCGAATGAACACTGAAGCTTTCTTT. Variable domain in full (rest from reference TRBV5-1 and TRBJ1-1): KAGVTQTPRYLIKTRGQQVTLSCSPISGHRSVSWYQQTPGQGLQFLFEYFSETQRNKGNFPGRFSGRQFSNSRSEMNVSTLELGDSALYLCASSLLRGRMNTEAFFGQGTRLTVV.

The V gene is TRBV2, the J gene TRBJ1-4; 9 positions match TRBD1. After removal of 5 bases from V and 5 bases from J, the junction contained 6 bases not matched to a gene. Germline loops: CDR1 SNHLY, CDR2 FYNNEI. The CDR3 runs to 15 residues. CDR3 DNA sequence: TGTGCCAGCAGTCCGTCTGGGACAGGGAATGAAAAACTGTTTTTT. The encoded protein is CASSPSGTGNEKLFF.

In this sample, this clone turned up once. This chain links TRBV4-2 with TRBJ2-6, with 11 bases aligning to TRBD1. This CDR3 spans 19 amino acids. The junction had 10 bases not matched to a gene; V was cut back by 3 bases and J by 3 bases. In germline, CDR1 is LGHNA, CDR2 YNFKEQ. The CDR3 is CASSQTDRGRAVGANVLTF. The CDR3 coding sequence is TGTGCCAGCAGCCAGACGGACAGGGGGCGAGCGGTTGGGGCCAACGTCCTGACTTTC.

The chain joins TRBV3-1 (or the pseudogene TRBV3-2) to TRBJ1-1, with no clear D. V was clipped by 1 base and J by 9 bases, with 9 bases between them. CDR3 length: 12 residues. Germline V lookup: CDR1 LGHDT, CDR2 YNNKEL (reference sequence). The CDR3 DNA follows: TGTGCCAGCAGCCAAGTGGAGGGTAAAGCTTTCTTT. This gives the protein CASSQVEGKAFF.

The chain employs TRBV9 and TRBJ1-4; 12 bases fit TRBD1. After removal of 4 bases from V and 13 bases from J, the junction contained 5 bases not matched to a gene. CDR1 and CDR2 (germline): SGDLS, YYNGEE. The CDR3 has 13 amino acids. Here the CDR3 DNA reads TGTGCCAGCAGCACCGGGACAGGGGGCGGACTGTTTTTT. This encodes CASSTGTGGGLFF.

This rearrangement joins TRBV6-5 to TRBJ2-5; 8 nucleotides agree with TRBD2. CDR3 size: 15 residues. V lost 2 bases and J lost 5; bases outside the gene matches: 7. Germline V lookup: CDR1 MNHEY, CDR2 SVGAGI. The CDR3 bases are TGTGCCAGCAGTTACACCCCGGGGGGGAGGGAGACCCAGTACTTC. It encodes CASSYTPGGRETQYF.

The chain couples TRBV11-3 to TRBJ2-2, with a weak D call TRBD2 (6 bases). Germline CDR1 reads SGHNT; CDR2 reads YENEEA. V lost 7 bases to trimming and J lost 5 bases, with 14 bases between them. The CDR3 consists of 14 residues. As DNA, the CDR3 is TGTGCCAGCACCGAAACCCGGGAGACCGGGGAGCTGTTTTTT. Residues: CASTETRETGELFF.

The chain couples TRBV30 to TRBJ2-7; the D gene is possibly TRBD2 (5 bases). Germline-derived CDR1 and CDR2 are GTSNPN and SVGIG (reference sequence). This CDR3 comprises 12 residues. V was clipped by 0 bases and J by 6 bases, with 9 bases between them. The CDR3 is CAWSVVGVEQYF. In nucleotides, the CDR3 is TGTGCCTGGAGTGTAGTCGGGGTCGAGCAGTACTTC.

This chain joins TRBV18 and TRBJ1-2; D possibly corresponds to TRBD1 (5 bases). The CDR3 loop spans 14 amino acids. Trimming cost V 5 bases and J 2 bases, with 12 bases left between them. Looked up from germline, CDR1 is KGHSH and CDR2 is LQKENI. CDR3 region: CASSATEINYGYTF. The CDR3 DNA sequence: TGTGCCAGCTCAGCGACAGAGATAAACTATGGCTACACCTTC.

V gene TRBV12-3 or TRBV12-4 combines with J gene TRBJ1-2; D unresolved. The CDR3 extends over 12 amino acids. V lost 8 bases to trimming and J lost 4 bases, with 11 bases between them. CDR3: CASRPSGYGYTF. CDR3 nucleotides: TGTGCCAGCCGACCAAGCGGCTATGGCTACACCTTC.

J is TRBJ1-1 and V is TRBV12-3 or TRBV12-4; maybe TRBD1 (5 bases). V lost 8 bases and J lost 3, with 7 bases in between. The length of the CDR3 is 11 residues. CDR3 nucleotides: TGTGCCAGCTCAGGGTACACTGAAGCTTTCTTT. It translates to CASSGYTEAFF.

This sequence joins TRBV5-5 and TRBJ1-4; D gene ambiguous. The CDR3 covers 14 residues. The germline CDR1 and CDR2 sequences are SGHKS and YYEKEE (reference sequence). V was shortened by 4 bases and J by 2 bases, with 9 bases between the two germline ends. The CDR3 sequence is CASSPRETNEKLFF. The CDR3 DNA reads as TGTGCCAGCAGCCCGAGGGAGACTAATGAAAAACTGTTTTTT.

This clone has a handful of counts. The chain couples TRBV12-5 to TRBJ2-2, with TRBD1 matching over 8 bases. The CDR3 loop spans 19 amino acids. Trimming cost V 6 bases and J 1 base; bases outside gene matches: 16. Germline V lookup: CDR1 LGHNT, CDR2 FRNRAP. CDR3 DNA: TGTGCTAGTGGCTCCCCCCCAACCTTCGGACAGGGGAACACCGGGGAGCTGTTTTTT. This translates into CASGSPPTFGQGNTGELFF.